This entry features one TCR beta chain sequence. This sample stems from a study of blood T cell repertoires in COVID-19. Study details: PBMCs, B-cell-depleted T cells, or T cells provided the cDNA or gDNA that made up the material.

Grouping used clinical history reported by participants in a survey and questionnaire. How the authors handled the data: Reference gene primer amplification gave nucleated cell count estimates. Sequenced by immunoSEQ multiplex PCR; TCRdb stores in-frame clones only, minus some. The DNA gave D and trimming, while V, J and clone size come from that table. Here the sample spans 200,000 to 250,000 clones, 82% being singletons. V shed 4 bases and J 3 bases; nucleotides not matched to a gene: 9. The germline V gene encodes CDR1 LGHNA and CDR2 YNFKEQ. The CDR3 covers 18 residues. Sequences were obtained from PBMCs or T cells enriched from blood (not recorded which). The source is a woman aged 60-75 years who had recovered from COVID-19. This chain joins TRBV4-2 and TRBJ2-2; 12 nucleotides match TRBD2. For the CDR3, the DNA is TGTGCCAGCAGCCCCTCACTAGCGGGGGGACTCCACACCGGGGAGCTGTTTTTT. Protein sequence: CASSPSLAGGLHTGELFF.